These 26 T cell receptor beta chains came from one sample sequenced in a study of regulatory T cells in long-lasting Graves disease. The TCR beta library used iRepertoire HTBI primers with Arm-PCR amplification of CDR3. In TCRdb, the multiplex PCR reads were re-called with MiXCR into one record per CDR3 protein. This table has hundreds of thousands of distinct CDR3 sequences, 15% to 20% appearing once. Time point noted: newly diagnosed GD, antithyroid drugs for less than 3 months. Construction of the TCR library relied on RNA isolated from PBMCs. These data also featured in a second study, about T cells in Graves' hyperthyroidism and ophthalmopathy.

This sample comprised peripheral blood mononuclear cells (PBMCs), obtained at new diagnosis, from a patient treated with antithyroid drugs. The source is a woman in her thirties with Graves disease.

This clonotype has at least ten counts. This chain links TRBV7-2 with TRBJ1-6, with TRBD1 identical over 7 bases. Germline V gives CDR1 SGHTA, CDR2 FQGNSA. CDR3 size: 15 residues. Losses at the gene ends were 4 bases for V and 7 bases for J; bases not matched to a gene: 7. CDR3 DNA sequence: TGTGCCAGCAGCTCCGCGAGGGGGCACAATTCACCCCTCCACTTT. Its translation: CASSSARGHNSPLHF.

This clonotype appeared a few times. The genes are TRBV15 and TRBJ2-5, with 7 bases identical to TRBD2. V shed 5 bases and J 5 bases; nucleotides not matched to a gene: 14. The CDR3 runs 16 residues. Germline V CDR1 and CDR2: LNHNV, YYDKDF (reference sequence). The CDR3, as DNA: TGTGCCACCAGCCCGGGGGGTAGCGGCCACAGGGAGACCCAGTACTTC. The encoded protein is CATSPGGSGHRETQYF.

This chain uses TRBV19 with TRBJ2-7; D is possibly TRBD1 (6 bases). This CDR3 spans 14 amino acids. Germline values: CDR1 LNHDA, CDR2 SQIVND (reference sequence). V was shortened by 6 bases and J by 2 bases, with 14 bases between the two germline ends. CDR3 residues: CASSYAQGPYEQYF. CDR3 in DNA: TGTGCCAGTAGCTACGCACAGGGTCCCTACGAGCAGTACTTC.

The rearrangement uses TRBV18 and TRBJ2-7; 12 bases map to TRBD1. CDR1 KGHSH and CDR2 LQKENI come from the germline V gene. This CDR3 is built from 16 residues. V was pared by 1 base and J by 6 bases, with 7 bases of the junction left unmatched. This CDR3 is CASSPLPGTGGGEQYF. The DNA of the CDR3 is TGTGCCAGCTCACCACTCCCCGGGACAGGGGGCGGCGAGCAGTACTTC.

This clonotype came up once. A far larger clone is off by one base, so a read error is likely. The rearrangement joins TRBV7-9 to TRBJ1-4, with D unresolved. The length of the CDR3 is 14 residues. Germline V lookup: CDR1 SEHNR, CDR2 FQNEAQ (reference sequence). Trimming shortened V by 1 base and J by 10 bases, and 13 bases separated the two germline ends. In nucleotides, the CDR3 is TGTGCCAGCAGCTTAGAGGCCGCGTCTGGAAAACTGTTTTTT. This sequence encodes CASSLEAASGKLFF.

The chain employs TRBV14 and TRBJ1-6; D is undetermined. In germline, CDR1 is SGHDN, CDR2 FVKESK. The CDR3 is made up of 13 amino acids. Between the trimmed V and J ends, which lost 3 bases and 8 bases, there was a span of 8 bases. This CDR3 reads CASSQRAYSPLHF. DNA of the CDR3: TGTGCCAGCAGCCAGAGGGCCTATTCACCCCTCCACTTT.

Comments on this clonotype: A read error is possible here, since a much larger clone lies one base away. V usage is TRBV15 and J usage is TRBJ1-1, with D perhaps TRBD1 (5 bases). The CDR3 runs to 16 residues. Per the germline V gene, CDR1 is LNHNV and CDR2 is YYDKDF (reference sequence). This CDR3 is CAASRKIGQGHTEAFF. CDR3 DNA sequence: TGTGCCGCCAGCAGAAAGATAGGCCAGGGACACACTGAAGCTTTCTTT.

This clonotype was seen more than once but under ten times. CDR3 nucleotides: TGCGCCAGCAGCTTGGCTTCAGGGAGCTCTGGAAACACCATATATTTT. It translates to CASSLASGSSGNTIYF. The chain joins TRBV5-1 to TRBJ1-3; TRBD1 is a possible D gene (5 bases). From germline, CDR1 is SGHRS and CDR2 YFSETQ. V was cut by 0 bases and J by 0 bases, with 10 bases left in between. The CDR3 contains 16 residues.

This clonotype has a count of ten or more. The CDR3 sequence is CATRNRDSYEQYF. The CDR3 DNA reads TGTGCCACCCGAAACCGGGACAGCTACGAGCAGTACTTC. V gene TRBV24-1 combines with J gene TRBJ2-7; 7 bases fit TRBD1. CDR1 is KGHDR, CDR2 SFDVKD, per germline. The CDR3 has 13 amino acids. Germline trimming cut 9 bases from V and 3 bases from J; bases unmatched to any gene: 7.

The genes are TRBV6-1 and TRBJ1-4, with D possibly being TRBD1 (5 bases). This CDR3 spans 14 amino acids. V lost 3 bases, J lost 4 bases, and 9 bases lay in between. Germline V gives CDR1 MNHNS, CDR2 SASEGT. Here the CDR3 DNA reads TGTGCCAGCAGTGACCGGGACTTTAATGAAAAACTGTTTTTT. Amino acid sequence: CASSDRDFNEKLFF.

This clonotype was counted a few times. This sequence joins TRBV7-9 and TRBJ2-5, with 12 bases that match TRBD2. V dropped 5 bases and J dropped 2; count of bases not matched to a gene: 6. This CDR3 is 16 amino acids long. Germline V gene lookup returns CDR1 SEHNR and CDR2 FQNEAQ (reference sequence). Here the CDR3 DNA reads TGTGCCAGCAGCCGGGGGACTAGCGGGCCTCAAGAGACCCAGTACTTC. It codes for CASSRGTSGPQETQYF.

About this clonotype itself: A much larger clone lies a single base off, so this may be a read error. V is TRBV28 and J is TRBJ2-5, with 9 bases matching TRBD1. Germline V lookup: CDR1 MDHEN, CDR2 SYDVKM. There are 14 residues in the CDR3. The CDR3 reads CASTPGQGLNEPFF. CDR3 DNA: TGTGCCAGCACCCCTGGACAGGGGCTCAATGAGCCGTTCTTC.

The chain combines TRBV18 with TRBJ2-1; TRBD1 is a possible D gene (6 bases). Germline V gene lookup returns CDR1 KGHSH and CDR2 LQKENI. V dropped 5 bases and J dropped 5 bases, with 10 bases sitting between them. The CDR3 covers 13 residues. For the CDR3, the DNA is TGTGCCAGCTCATGGACAGATGACAATGAGCAGTTCTTC. This translates into CASSWTDDNEQFF.

This clonotype showed up just a few times. The chain combines TRBV11-3 with TRBJ2-1, with 13 bases lining up with TRBD2. Trimming removed 4 bases from V and 12 bases from J; junction bases left unmatched: 12. This CDR3 is 16 amino acids long. Germline CDR1 reads SGHNT; CDR2 reads YENEEA. The chain's CDR3 is CASSSWTSGSPQGQFF. Here the CDR3 DNA reads TGTGCCAGCAGCTCCTGGACTAGCGGGAGCCCGCAGGGGCAGTTCTTC.

This clonotype occurred once. This may stem from a read error, because a much larger clone lies one nucleotide away. Because the CDR3 is missing its conserved closing phenylalanine or tryptophan, this is likely a read error. V gene TRBV5-1 combines with J gene TRBJ1-2; D gene unclear. V lost 0 bases and J lost 5, with 17 bases in between. CDR3 length: 16 amino acids. CDR1 is SGHRS and CDR2 is YFSETQ in the germline V gene. The CDR3 here is CASSLEVAGSVYGYTL. The CDR3 bases are TGCGCCAGCAGCTTGGAAGTCGCAGGAAGTGTTTATGGCTACACCCTC.

The chain couples TRBV18 to TRBJ2-7, with TRBD1 matching over 11 bases. V shed 1 base, J shed 2 bases, and the junction held 1 base outside the gene matches. Per germline, CDR1 KGHSH and CDR2 LQKENI. CDR3 size: 15 residues. The CDR3 is CASSPRTGGPYEQYF. The CDR3 region has the DNA TGTGCCAGCTCACCACGGACAGGGGGCCCCTACGAGCAGTACTTC.

This clonotype was picked up many times. This chain links TRBV10-3 with TRBJ1-1; possible D gene TRBD1, 5 bases. This CDR3 is 17 amino acids long. The V and J ends lost 6 bases and 3 bases respectively, with 23 bases between them. Per the germline V gene, CDR1 is ENHRY and CDR2 is SYGVKD. The chain's CDR3 is CAIRSVTGVPAYTEAFF. The CDR3 region has the DNA TGTGCCATCAGGTCCGTAACAGGCGTCCCAGCTTACACTGAAGCTTTCTTT.

The sample holds a few counts of this clonotype. Here the CDR3 DNA reads TGTGCCAGCAGCCCGGGCCCATTCAGCTCCTACGAGCAGTACTTC. Its translation is CASSPGPFSSYEQYF. The rearrangement uses TRBV3-1 and TRBJ2-7; unclear D gene. The CDR3 sequence is 15 residues long. V lost 4 bases and J 0 bases, leaving 13 bases between the germline ends. Germline CDR1 is LGHDT and CDR2 is YNNKEL (reference sequence).

This clonotype was found a few times. This chain uses TRBV30 with TRBJ2-1; TRBD2 matches 11 bases. The CDR3 consists of 15 residues. Per germline, CDR1 GTSNPN and CDR2 SVGIG (reference sequence). The J segment lost 3 bases and the V segment lost 0 bases, leaving 1 base of the junction unmatched. The CDR3 here is CAWSVGTSGYNEQFF. The CDR3 coding sequence is TGTGCCTGGAGTGTAGGGACTAGCGGCTACAATGAGCAGTTCTTC.

The table lists this clonotype with many counts. J is TRBJ1-5 and V is TRBV28; weak D call: TRBD1 (5 bases). V was cut by 5 bases and J by 4 bases, with 12 bases left in between. Germline V gives CDR1 MDHEN, CDR2 SYDVKM. This CDR3 has 14 amino acids. The chain's CDR3 is CASSPGRTNQPQHF. Here the CDR3 DNA reads TGTGCCAGCAGTCCGGGACGGACTAATCAGCCCCAGCATTTT.

This clonotype was recorded at least ten times. The chain combines TRBV11-2 with TRBJ2-1, with TRBD2 matching over 9 bases. CDR1 is SGHAT and CDR2 is FQNNGV in the germline V gene. Trimming removed 4 bases from V and 8 bases from J; junction bases left unmatched: 21. The CDR3 spans 19 residues. The CDR3 DNA follows: TGTGCCAGCAGCTCCCACTTCGGGGTAGCGGGAGAGAAAGGATATGAGCAGTTCTTC. Amino acids: CASSSHFGVAGEKGYEQFF.

This clonotype was detected many times. The chain employs TRBV5-1 and TRBJ2-3; D might be TRBD2 (6 bases). The germline gives CDR1 SGHRS, CDR2 YFSETQ. The CDR3 has 14 residues. V gave up 4 bases and J gave up 3 bases, with 12 bases separating them. Written as DNA, the CDR3 is TGCGCCAGCAGCCCTGGGACTCTGACAGATACGCAGTATTTT. This codes for CASSPGTLTDTQYF.

With respect to this clonotype: Germline is not matched at one junction end, which may reflect a read error. The DNA of the CDR3 is TGTGCCAGCAACCAAGATCTCCCCGGAGGGGTGAGTAGGACTGAAGCTTTCTTT. Translating gives CASNQDLPGGVSRTEAFF. V is TRBV3-1 and J is TRBJ1-1, with D maybe TRBD1 (5 bases). This CDR3 spans 18 amino acids. Germline loops: CDR1 LGHDT, CDR2 YNNKEL (reference sequence).

This clonotype has a handful of counts. CDR3 DNA: TGTGCCAGCAGCTTAGGTCAGGTAGGCAGGGGGCTTTTGCACAATGAGCAGTTCTTC. It specifies CASSLGQVGRGLLHNEQFF. The rearrangement uses TRBV11-2 and TRBJ2-1, with 8 bases fitting TRBD1. V lost 1 base and J lost 5; bases outside the gene matches: 16. Germline V gene data show CDR1 as SGHAT and CDR2 as FQNNGV. The CDR3 contains 19 residues.

In its sample, this clonotype was seen a few times. The V gene is TRBV30, the J gene TRBJ2-5, with unresolved D. The CDR3 has 14 residues. Looked up from germline, CDR1 is GTSNPN and CDR2 is SVGIG (reference sequence). V shed 0 bases and J shed 2 bases, with 10 bases lying between them. Written as DNA, the CDR3 is TGTGCCTGGAGTGTGACGTATACACAAGAGACCCAGTACTTC. Its protein product is CAWSVTYTQETQYF.

J is TRBJ2-1 and V is TRBV29-1, with D perhaps assigned TRBD1 or TRBD2 (5 bases each). Per the germline V gene, CDR1 is SQVTM and CDR2 is ANQGSEA. The CDR3 has 12 residues. V gave up 4 bases and J gave up 8 bases, with 12 bases separating them. CDR3 coding DNA: TGCAGCGTTGTATGGGGGAGTGATGAGCAGTTCTTC. It yields the protein CSVVWGSDEQFF.